What follows describes a single TCR beta chain. This clonotype showed up just a few times. What this receptor recognizes is not known. Per-base quality was not reported, and no clone a single base away is much larger than it. In the paper's terms, the treatment or condition label means: allogeneic hematopoietic cell transplantation with graft depleted of TCRalphabeta T cells and CD19 B cells. The transplant recipients were children given TCRalphabeta/CD19-depleted allogeneic hematopoietic cell grafts. This sample stems from a study of T-cell reconstitution after alpha-beta-depleted transplantation in children (dated by TCRdb to 2016 to 2017). A note on the overall study: Using TCR repertoire profiling, the study quantitatively followed how T-cell immune reconstitution unfolded in children after TCRalphabeta/CD19-depleted allogeneic hematopoietic cell transplantation.

Study-wide conclusions, independent of this receptor: Hyperexpanded clone frequencies declined over subsequent months; after one year, T-cell counts and TCRbeta diversity were mostly attributed to newly produced T cells. In some patients, the high TCRbeta diversity seen at day 60 was put down to recipient T cells and intrathymic progenitors that had survived conditioning. The apparently early alphabetaT-cell count recovery about two months after transplant was reportedly dependent on only several hundred rapidly expanded clones derived from non-depleted graft cells.

The library was built by means of PCR. For sequencing, an Illumina HiSeq 2500 was employed. TCR library preparation used molecular barcoding, with unique molecular identifiers applied to normalize quantification of the TCRbeta repertoire. Using fastp trimming at Q25 and MiXCR clonotype assembly, TCRdb reanalyzed the public sequencing data and kept in-frame beta chains. CDR3 protein duplicates are merged, each entry listing the most common genes and DNA. Counted in this sample were about 980,000 distinct CDR3 sequences; about 29% of them appeared once. 28% of the sample rests with the top ten. V has 2 bases trimmed and J has 4 bases trimmed; junction bases matching no gene number 4. The CDR3, cysteine through phenylalanine, is 15 amino acids long. Only the CDR3 part of the read is kept: 45 bases, read in frame from the first base.

This receptor was taken from a boy younger than two who had a stem cell transplant for SCID, so the T cells may come from the graft donor. The sequence joins TRBV12-3 or TRBV12-4 to TRBJ2-2, and TRBD2 matches 7 of the central bases. The source was PBMCs, mostly from graft donor cells, collected 360 days after TCRalphabeta/CD19-depleted stem cell transplant. CDR3 loop: CASSLSGGFTGELFF. The DNA sequence is TGTGCCAGCAGTTTATCCGGGGGGTTCACCGGGGAGCTGTTTTTT.